This T cell receptor beta chain was sequenced for a study of blood T cell repertoires in COVID-19. Study context: The study drew acute and convalescent COVID-19 samples from the United States, Italy and Spain. Sample material is recorded as cDNA or gDNA derived from T cells, B-cell-depleted T cells, or PBMCs.

Original processing methods: Nucleated cell number was recorded as an estimate derived from reference gene primer amplification. Libraries were prepared by immunoSEQ multiplex PCR; TCRdb keeps only in-frame clonotypes and omits some of them. The D gene and trimming were derived from the DNA, and the V and J assignments and clone size from that table. This sample has approximately 6,000 clones, with 90% found just once. Per germline, CDR1 SGHNT and CDR2 YYREEE (reference sequence). The CDR3 contains 16 residues. V was clipped by 0 bases and J by 8 bases; unmatched bases: 9. The receptor's source is a man in his sixties with acute or convalescent COVID-19. Material: peripheral blood. V is TRBV5-4 and J is TRBJ1-2; 11 nucleotides match TRBD1. CDR3 nucleotide sequence: TGTGCCAGCAGCTTGGCCGGACAGGGGGCGTCTCAAGGCTACACCTTC. This codes for CASSLAGQGASQGYTF. Variable domain in full (rest from reference TRBV5-4 and TRBJ1-2): ETGVTQSPTHLIKTRGQQVTLRCSSQSGHNTVSWYQQALGQGPQFIFQYYREEENGRGNFPPRFSGLQFPNYSSELNVNALELDDSALYLCASSLAGQGASQGYTFGSGTRLTVV.